This is a list of T cell receptor beta chains from one sample in a study of shared clonotypes between healthy human individuals. Only in-frame clones appear in the TCRdb table, and some are missing; sequencing was by immunoSEQ multiplex PCR. The sample shows hundreds of thousands of clones, roughly 97% of them seen only once. The sequencing sample was made of naive CD4+ T cells sorted from blood. The receptors stem from a woman under 40 in good health. The CDR3 runs from the conserved cysteine through the conserved F or W. D genes are given only for firm matches. Clone size, where shown, is once, few, many, or a class for clones that have expanded.

d_call,v_call,j_call,clone_size,cdr3_nt,cdr3_aa
.,TRBV2,TRBJ2-1,.,TGTGCCAGCGGTAAGGGCCAGTCCTACAATGAGCAGTTCTTC,CASGKGQSYNEQFF
TRBD2,TRBV5-1,TRBJ2-5,.,TGCGCCAGCAGCTTGGGCGGCGGGGGTCCGGAAGAGACCCAGTACTTC,CASSLGGGGPEETQYF
.,TRBV15,TRBJ2-7,.,TGTGCCACCAGCAGAGATAGGCAGGGCTACGAGCAGTACTTC,CATSRDRQGYEQYF
.,TRBV5-5,TRBJ1-3,.,TGTGCCAGCAGCTTGGCCCCCAGTCCAGCAGATTCTGGAAACACCATATATTTT,CASSLAPSPADSGNTIYF
.,TRBV18,TRBJ1-5,.,TGTGCCAGCTCACCTTCTTGGGCAGATAGCAATCAGCCCCAGCATTTT,CASSPSWADSNQPQHF
.,TRBV2,TRBJ2-3,.,TGTGCCAGCAGTGAAGTCAAGGGGAGGAGGACAGATACGCAGTATTTT,CASSEVKGRRTDTQYF
.,TRBV7-2,TRBJ2-5,.,TGTGCCAGCAGCCCCTATGCAGTTCAAGAGACCCAGTACTTC,CASSPYAVQETQYF
TRBD2,TRBV28,TRBJ2-7,.,TGTGCCAGCATCCGGGCTAGCGGGCCCTACGAGCAGTACTTC,CASIRASGPYEQYF
.,TRBV7-2,TRBJ2-2,.,TGTGCCAGCAGCCACCCGTTACTAGCAAAGAACACCGGGGAGCTGTTTTTT,CASSHPLLAKNTGELFF
.,TRBV4-1,TRBJ2-2,.,TGCGCCAGCAGCCCCCCCCAGCAAACCGGGGAGCTGTTTTTT,CASSPPQQTGELFF
.,TRBV18,TRBJ1-4,.,TGTGCCAGCTCAGTGACCGGGACGGAGAATGAAAAACTGTTTTTT,CASSVTGTENEKLFF
TRBD2,TRBV7-2,TRBJ2-2,.,TGTGCCAGCAGCTTTAGAAGACTAGCGGGAGGTAGCGGGGAGCTGTTTTTT,CASSFRRLAGGSGELFF
TRBD2,TRBV28,TRBJ2-7,.,TGTGCCAGCAGTTCGCCACCGGGACTAGCGGGATCCTACTCCTACGAGCAGTACTTC,CASSSPPGLAGSYSYEQYF
TRBD1,TRBV29-1,TRBJ1-1,.,TGCAGCGCACGGATACAGGGGGACACTGAAGCTTTCTTT,CSARIQGDTEAFF
.,TRBV12-5,TRBJ2-1,.,TGTGCTAGTGCAAGCAGGGACAATGAGCAGTTCTTC,CASASRDNEQFF
TRBD1,TRBV5-1,TRBJ1-1,once,TGCGCCAGCAGCTTGCTGGGACAGGGGGCTGAAGCTTTCTTT,CASSLLGQGAEAFF
.,TRBV5-1,TRBJ2-1,.,TGCGCCAGCAGCCCCCGGACTCCTTACAATGAGCAGTTCTTC,CASSPRTPYNEQFF
.,TRBV11-3,TRBJ1-1,.,TGTGCCAGCAGCCGCGGGGGGGGTTACAATGAAGCTTTCTTT,CASSRGGGYNEAFF
.,TRBV5-1,TRBJ2-1,.,TGCGCCAGCAGCCTCCTACAGTTGAGCTCCTACAATGAGCAGTTCTTC,CASSLLQLSSYNEQFF
TRBD2,TRBV5-1,TRBJ2-1,.,TGCGCCAGCAGCTTCTCTAGCGGGAGTTGGGCCTACAATGAGCAGTTCTTC,CASSFSSGSWAYNEQFF
TRBD2,TRBV5-4,TRBJ2-5,.,TGTGCCAGCAGCTTGTCACTAGCGGGAGGCCAAGAGACCCAGTACTTC,CASSLSLAGGQETQYF
.,TRBV28,TRBJ1-4,.,TGTGCCAGCAGTTTAGTAAGAGAAAAACTGTTTTTT,CASSLVREKLFF
.,TRBV28,TRBJ1-3,.,TGTGCCAGCAGCGCCCAACGGCCTGGAAACACCATATATTTT,CASSAQRPGNTIYF
.,TRBV18,TRBJ1-3,.,TGTGCCAGCTCTCCCAAGGGGGGATCCACTGGAAACACCATATATTTT,CASSPKGGSTGNTIYF
.,TRBV6-1,TRBJ1-5,.,TGTGCCAGCAGTGAAGGACAGAACAATCAGCCCCAGCATTTT,CASSEGQNNQPQHF
.,TRBV6-6,TRBJ1-5,.,TGTGCCAGCAGCTTGGGACAATATAGCAATCAGCCCCAGCATTTT,CASSLGQYSNQPQHF
.,TRBV28,TRBJ1-2,.,TGTGCCAGCAGCTCTACAGATCCCTATGGCTACACCTTC,CASSSTDPYGYTF
TRBD1,TRBV14,TRBJ2-7,once,TGTGCCAGCAGCCAAGACAGGGGGCCCTCCTACGAGCAGTACTTC,CASSQDRGPSYEQYF
.,TRBV2,TRBJ1-2,.,TGTGCCAGCAGTGAAGGGCAGCCTACAATCTATGGCTACACCTTC,CASSEGQPTIYGYTF
.,TRBV5-1,TRBJ1-1,.,TGCGCCAGCAGCTTGGACAGGGACACTGAAGCTTTCTTT,CASSLDRDTEAFF
TRBD2,TRBV5-1,TRBJ2-7,.,TGCGCCAGCAGCGTCACCCTCTTAGCGGGAGTGGACGAGCAGTACTTC,CASSVTLLAGVDEQYF